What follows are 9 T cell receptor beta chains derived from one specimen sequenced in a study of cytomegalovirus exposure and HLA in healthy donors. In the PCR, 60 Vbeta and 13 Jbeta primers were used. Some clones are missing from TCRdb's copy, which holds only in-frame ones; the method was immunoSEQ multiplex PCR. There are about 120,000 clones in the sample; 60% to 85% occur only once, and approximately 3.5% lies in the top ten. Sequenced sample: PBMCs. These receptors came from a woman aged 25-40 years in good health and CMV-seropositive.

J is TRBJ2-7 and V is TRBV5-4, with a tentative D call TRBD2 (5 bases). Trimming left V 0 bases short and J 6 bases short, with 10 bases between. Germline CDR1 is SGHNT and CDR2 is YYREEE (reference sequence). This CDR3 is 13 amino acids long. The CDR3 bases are TGTGCCAGCAGCTTGGAGTCCGGGGTCGAGCAGTACTTC. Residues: CASSLESGVEQYF.

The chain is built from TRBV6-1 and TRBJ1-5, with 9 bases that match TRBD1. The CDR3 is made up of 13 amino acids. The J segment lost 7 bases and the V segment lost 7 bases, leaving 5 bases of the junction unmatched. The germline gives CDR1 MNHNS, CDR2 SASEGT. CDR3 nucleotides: TGTGCCAGCACCCAAGACAGGGGGCAGCCCCAGCATTTT. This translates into CASTQDRGQPQHF.

The CDR3 protein is CAIRAEDGTGKQYF. Written as DNA, the CDR3 is TGTGCCATCAGGGCTGAGGATGGGACAGGGAAGCAGTACTTC. The chain employs TRBV10-3 and TRBJ2-7, with TRBD1 matching over 9 bases. Per germline, CDR1 ENHRY and CDR2 SYGVKD. This CDR3 contains 14 residues. Trimming removed 6 bases from V and 8 bases from J; junction bases left unmatched: 11.

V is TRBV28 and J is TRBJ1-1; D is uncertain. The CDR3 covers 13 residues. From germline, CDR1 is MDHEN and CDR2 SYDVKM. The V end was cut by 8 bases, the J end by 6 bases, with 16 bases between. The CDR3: CASGPGSWAEAFF. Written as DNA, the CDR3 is TGTGCCAGCGGCCCGGGGAGCTGGGCTGAAGCTTTCTTT. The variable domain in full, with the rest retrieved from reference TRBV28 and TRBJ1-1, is DVKVTQSSRYLVKRTGEKVFLECVQDMDHENMFWYRQDPGLGLRLIYFSYDVKMKEKGDIPEGYSVSREKKERFSLILESASTNQTSMYLCASGPGSWAEAFFGQGTRLTVV.

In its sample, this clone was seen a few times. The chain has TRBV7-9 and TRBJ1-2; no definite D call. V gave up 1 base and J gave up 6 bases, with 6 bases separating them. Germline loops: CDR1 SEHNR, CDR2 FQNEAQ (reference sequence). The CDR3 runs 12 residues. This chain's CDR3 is CASSLVEDGYTF. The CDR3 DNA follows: TGTGCCAGCAGCTTAGTGGAGGATGGCTACACCTTC. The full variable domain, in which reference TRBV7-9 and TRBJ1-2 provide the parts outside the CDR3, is DTGVSQNPRHKITKRGQNVTFRCDPISEHNRLYWYRQTLGQGPEFLTYFQNEAQLEKSRLLSDRFSAERPKGSFSTLEIQRTEQGDSAMYLCASSLVEDGYTFGSGTRLTVV.

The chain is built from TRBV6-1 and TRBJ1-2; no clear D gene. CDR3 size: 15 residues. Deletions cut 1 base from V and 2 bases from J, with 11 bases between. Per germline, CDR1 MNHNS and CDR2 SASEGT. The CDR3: CASSEEQAGNYGYTF. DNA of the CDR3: TGTGCCAGCAGTGAAGAGCAGGCGGGGAACTATGGCTACACCTTC.

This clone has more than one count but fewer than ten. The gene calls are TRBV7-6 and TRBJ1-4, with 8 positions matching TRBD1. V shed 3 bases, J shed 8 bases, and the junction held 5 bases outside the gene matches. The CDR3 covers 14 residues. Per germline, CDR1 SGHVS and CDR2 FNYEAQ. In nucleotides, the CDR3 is TGTGCCAGCAGCTTGCACAGGGGGTACGAAAAACTGTTTTTT. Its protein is CASSLHRGYEKLFF. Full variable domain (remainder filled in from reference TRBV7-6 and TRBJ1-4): GAGVSQSPRYKVTKRGQDVALRCDPISGHVSLYWYRQALGQGPEFLTYFNYEAQQDKSGLPNDRFSAERPEGSISTLTIQRTEQRDSAMYRCASSLHRGYEKLFFGSGTQLSVL.

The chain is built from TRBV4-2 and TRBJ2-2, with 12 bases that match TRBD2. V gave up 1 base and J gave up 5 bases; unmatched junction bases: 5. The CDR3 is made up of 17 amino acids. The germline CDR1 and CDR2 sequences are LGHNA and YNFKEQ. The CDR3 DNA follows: TGTGCCAGCAGCCAAGGGCTAGCGGGGGGGCGAACCGGGGAGCTGTTTTTT. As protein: CASSQGLAGGRTGELFF.

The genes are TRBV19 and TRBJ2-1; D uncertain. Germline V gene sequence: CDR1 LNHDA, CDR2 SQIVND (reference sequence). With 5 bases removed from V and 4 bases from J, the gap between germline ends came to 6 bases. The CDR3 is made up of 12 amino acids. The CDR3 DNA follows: TGTGCCAGTAGTGCACAGTACAATGAGCAGTTCTTC. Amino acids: CASSAQYNEQFF.